The clone carrying this T cell receptor beta chain was counted ten times or more. Using RNA transcripts as the source, TCR beta CDR3 regions were amplified. The study used the HTBI primer set for a first-round RT-PCR of the TCR CDR3. TCRdb re-derived calls from the multiplex PCR reads in MiXCR, one entry per CDR3 protein. Counted here are 350,000 or so distinct CDR3 sequences, roughly 20% occurring once; the ten biggest clones make up 15% to 18%. In the ophthalmopathy cohort, Clinical Activity Score was at least 3, NOSPECS grade at least 4, and duration under 3 months. Clinicians diagnosed patients from clinical symptoms, serum thyroxine and TRAb, thyroid ultrasound and orbital computed tomography. The data were taken from a study of T cells in Graves' hyperthyroidism and ophthalmopathy. This CDR3 region has 15 residues. V lost 4 bases and J 0 bases, leaving 15 bases between the germline ends. Per the germline V gene, CDR1 is DFQATT and CDR2 is SNEGSKA (reference sequence).

The clonotype originates from a woman aged 40-49 years with Graves' ophthalmopathy. V is TRBV20-1 and J is TRBJ2-5, with D possibly TRBD1 on 7 matching bases. Input material: blood. CDR3 DNA: TGCAGTGCTACCCAGGGGGGCTTGTACCAAGAGACCCAGTACTTC. This translates into CSATQGGLYQETQYF.